Listed below are T cell receptor beta chains from one sample, sequenced in a study of cytomegalovirus exposure and HLA in healthy donors. Generated by immunoSEQ multiplex PCR, the TCRdb table keeps only in-frame clones and is missing some. The sample table sets out 220,000 or so clones. Sequenced sample: PBMCs. These receptors all come from a girl aged 2-10 years in good health and CMV-seropositive. Each CDR3 is given with its conserved first and last residue. Each record gives: V gene, J gene, D gene, CDR3 DNA, CDR3 protein. A D gene is named only where the DNA matches it firmly.

>TRBV5-6|TRBJ2-1|TRBD2
TGTGCCAGCAGCTCGGGACTAGCGGGAGGGCTTTCCTACAATGAGCAGTTCTTC
CASSSGLAGGLSYNEQFF
>TRBV19|TRBJ1-5|TRBD1
TGTGCCAGTAGTGCCGCAGGACAGGGGAATCAGCCCCAGCATTTT
CASSAAGQGNQPQHF
>TRBV29-1|TRBJ2-7|-
TGCAGCGTTGAAGGTGGCTCTCCCTACGAGCAGTACTTC
CSVEGGSPYEQYF
>TRBV4-2|TRBJ2-7|-
TGTGCCAGCAGCCAAGGGTCCTTCCTGTGGGTCGGCGGAAGCTCCTACGAGCAGTACTTC
CASSQGSFLWVGGSSYEQYF
>TRBV19|TRBJ2-3|TRBD2
TGTGCCAGTAGTATAGATGTTCAACCCGGGACTAGCCTTTTCACAGATACGCAGTATTTT
CASSIDVQPGTSLFTDTQYF
>TRBV7-2|TRBJ2-1|-
TGTGCCAGCAGCTTATTCGGTCGGGGGAGGACTGAGCAGTTCTTC
CASSLFGRGRTEQFF
>TRBV4-2|TRBJ2-4|TRBD1
TGTGCCAGCAGCCAAGATGGGACAGGGTTAAACATTCAGTACTTC
CASSQDGTGLNIQYF
>TRBV7-9|TRBJ1-2|-
TGTGCCAGCGAAGTACAGGCGGATGGCTACACCTTC
CASEVQADGYTF
>TRBV18|TRBJ1-1|-
TGTGCCAGCTCACCGGGGCGACAGACGAACACTGAAGCTTTCTTT
CASSPGRQTNTEAFF
>TRBV7-3|TRBJ2-7|-
TGTGCCAGCAGCCCAAGGGCGGGATCCGCCCTCTACGAGCAGTACTTC
CASSPRAGSALYEQYF
>TRBV30|TRBJ1-1|-
TGTGCCTGGACCCGGCCCGGGGTCCGTGAAGCTTTCTTT
CAWTRPGVREAFF
>TRBV5-1|TRBJ1-3|TRBD1
TGCGCCAGCAGCTTCGCGCCCAGGGACAGCCCTGGAAACACCATATATTTT
CASSFAPRDSPGNTIYF
>TRBV29-1|TRBJ2-3|-
TGCAGCGTTGAGCAGGGGAATACGCAGTATTTT
CSVEQGNTQYF
>TRBV5-4|TRBJ2-3|TRBD1
TGTGCCAGCAGCGTGGACAGGGTCGCAGATACGCAGTATTTT
CASSVDRVADTQYF
>TRBV7-9|TRBJ2-7|-
TGTGCCAGCAGCTTAGAAGGCAGGGGCCACGAGCAGTACTTC
CASSLEGRGHEQYF
>TRBV5-1|TRBJ2-1|-
TGCGCCAGCAGCTTGGCTCTAGCTAGCCCGTCGAGCTCCTACAATGAGCAGTTCTTC
CASSLALASPSSSYNEQFF
>TRBV29-1|TRBJ2-7|TRBD2
TGCAGCGTTGAAGGTTGGCTAGCGGGCGCTAACAGTTACGAGCAGTACTTC
CSVEGWLAGANSYEQYF
>TRBV13|TRBJ2-7|TRBD2
TGTGCCAGCAAAATCCTCGTAGCGGGAGTTTCCGAGCAGTACTTC
CASKILVAGVSEQYF
>TRBV9|TRBJ1-3|-
TGTGCCAGCAGCGTAGTTCCGATCGGGAGCTCTGGAAACACCATATATTTT
CASSVVPIGSSGNTIYF
>TRBV10-2|TRBJ2-3|TRBD2
TGCGCCAGCTCTCCGGGTTTAGCGGGAGACATTTCGACGACAGATACGCAGTATTTT
CASSPGLAGDISTTDTQYF
>TRBV21-1|TRBJ1-4|-
TGTGCCAGCAGCAAATGGAGTCAGTTTGCAACTAATGAAAAACTGTTTTTT
CASSKWSQFATNEKLFF
>TRBV27|TRBJ2-1|TRBD2
TGTGCCAGCAGTCTTACTAGCGGGACCTACAATGAGCAGTTCTTC
CASSLTSGTYNEQFF
>TRBV9|TRBJ1-1|-
TGTGCCAGCAGCGTAGTTGAAAGGGGTTTGCCTTTCTTT
CASSVVERGLPFF
>TRBV6-6|TRBJ2-1|-
TGTGCCAGCACCGGCGGCGGGACCTACAATGAGCAGTTCTTC
CASTGGGTYNEQFF
>TRBV27|TRBJ1-1|-
TGTGCCAGCAGGGGCCTCAGTAGGGGCACTGAAGCTTTCTTT
CASRGLSRGTEAFF
>TRBV7-7|TRBJ2-3|TRBD1
TGTGCTAGCAGCTTAAGCGGGACAGGGACAGATACGCAGTATTTT
CASSLSGTGTDTQYF
>TRBV28|TRBJ2-7|TRBD2
TGTGCCAGCAGTTCCCCGCGGCGGGAGCGCGCCTACGAGCAGTACTTC
CASSSPRRERAYEQYF
>TRBV18|TRBJ1-1|-
TGTGCCAGCTCACCACCATACAGTTTACACACTGAAGCTTTCTTT
CASSPPYSLHTEAFF
>TRBV30|TRBJ1-5|TRBD1
TGTGCCTGGAGTGACAGGGGGAGGCAGCCCCAGCATTTT
CAWSDRGRQPQHF
>TRBV6-5|TRBJ2-5|-
TGTGCCAGCAGTTACGGGCTGGGAGAAGAGACCCAGTACTTC
CASSYGLGEETQYF
>TRBV15|TRBJ1-2|-
TGTGCCACCAGCACGGACACCTTTAGCTATGGCTACACCTTC
CATSTDTFSYGYTF
>TRBV9|TRBJ1-2|TRBD1
TGTGCCAGCAGCCCGAAGACAGGGATTCTTGGCTATGGCTACACCTTC
CASSPKTGILGYGYTF
>TRBV19|TRBJ2-3|-
TGTGCCAGTAGTACAGGTATCGGGGTATTTAGCACAGATACGCAGTATTTT
CASSTGIGVFSTDTQYF
>TRBV19|TRBJ1-2|TRBD1
TGTGCCAGTAGTATTGTCCCGCTGGACAGGGGATCCTATGGCTACACCTTC
CASSIVPLDRGSYGYTF
>TRBV4-1|TRBJ2-7|TRBD1
TGCGCCAGCAGCCAAGGAGACAGGGGGAGCTACGAGCAGTACTTC
CASSQGDRGSYEQYF
>TRBV5-1|TRBJ2-7|TRBD2
TGCGCCAGCAGACCAGCGGGAGGTATCTACGAGCAGTACTTC
CASRPAGGIYEQYF
>TRBV6-1|TRBJ2-5|-
TGTGCCAGCAGTCAAGAGGGGTTATGGACCCAGTACTTC
CASSQEGLWTQYF
>TRBV18|TRBJ2-1|-
TGTGCCAGCTCACTTACTAGCTCGAATGAGCAGTTCTTC
CASSLTSSNEQFF
>TRBV5-5|TRBJ2-7|-
TGTGCCAGCAGCTTGGAATTTACGCGGCCTCGGGACGAGCAGTACTTC
CASSLEFTRPRDEQYF
>TRBV29-1|TRBJ1-4|-
TGCAGCGTTCTCGGGTCCTCCTGGACTAATGAAAAACTGTTTTTT
CSVLGSSWTNEKLFF
>TRBV5-1|TRBJ2-2|TRBD2
TGCGCCAGCAGCTCCCTGGGGGAGGGGAACACCGGGGAGCTGTTTTTT
CASSSLGEGNTGELFF
>TRBV10-2|TRBJ2-2|-
TGCGCCAGCAGGGGGGGCGGGGAGCTGTTTTTT
CASRGGGELFF
>TRBV6-5|TRBJ2-1|TRBD2
TGCGCCAGCAGTAGGACTAGCGGGATAAAGCAGTTCTTC
CASSRTSGIKQFF
>TRBV28|TRBJ1-5|TRBD1
TGTGCCAGCAGGTTGGGGTACAGGGGTTACAATCAGCCCCAGCATTTT
CASRLGYRGYNQPQHF